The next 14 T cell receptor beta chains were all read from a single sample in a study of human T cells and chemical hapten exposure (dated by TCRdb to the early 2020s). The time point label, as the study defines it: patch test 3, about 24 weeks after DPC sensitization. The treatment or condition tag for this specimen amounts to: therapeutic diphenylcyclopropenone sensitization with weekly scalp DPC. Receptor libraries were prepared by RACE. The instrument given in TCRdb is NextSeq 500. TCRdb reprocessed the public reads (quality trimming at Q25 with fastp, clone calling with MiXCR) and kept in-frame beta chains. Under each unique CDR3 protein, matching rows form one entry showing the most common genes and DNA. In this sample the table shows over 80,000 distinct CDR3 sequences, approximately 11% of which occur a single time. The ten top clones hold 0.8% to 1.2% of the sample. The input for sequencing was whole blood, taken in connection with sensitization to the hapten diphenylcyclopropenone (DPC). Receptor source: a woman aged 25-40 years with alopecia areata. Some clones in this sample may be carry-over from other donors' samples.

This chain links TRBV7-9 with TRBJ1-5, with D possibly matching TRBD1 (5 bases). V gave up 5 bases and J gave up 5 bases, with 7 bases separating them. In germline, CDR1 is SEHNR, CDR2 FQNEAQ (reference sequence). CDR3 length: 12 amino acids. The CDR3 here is CASSRDYQPQHF. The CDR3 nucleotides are TGTGCCAGCAGCAGGGACTATCAGCCCCAGCATTTT. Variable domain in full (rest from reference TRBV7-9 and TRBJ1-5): DTGVSQNPRHKITKRGQNVTFRCDPISEHNRLYWYRQTLGQGPEFLTYFQNEAQLEKSRLLSDRFSAERPKGSFSTLEIQRTEQGDSAMYLCASSRDYQPQHFGDGTRLSIL.

This chain's CDR3 is CASSPSIGDTEAFF. In nucleotides, the CDR3 is TGTGCCAGCTCACCGAGTATTGGGGACACTGAAGCTTTCTTT. The J gene is TRBJ1-1, the V gene TRBV18; D call uncertain. Germline loops: CDR1 KGHSH, CDR2 LQKENI. This CDR3 region has 14 residues. With 3 bases removed from V and 3 bases from J, the gap between germline ends came to 11 bases.

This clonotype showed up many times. CDR3 DNA sequence: TGTGCCAGCAGTTCATGGGGCAGGGGAGGAGAAAAACTGTTTTTT. It codes for CASSSWGRGGEKLFF. The chain employs TRBV12-3 or TRBV12-4 and TRBJ1-4; TRBD1 is a possible D gene (6 bases). Deletions cut 4 bases from V and 8 bases from J, with 17 bases between. The CDR3 loop spans 15 amino acids.

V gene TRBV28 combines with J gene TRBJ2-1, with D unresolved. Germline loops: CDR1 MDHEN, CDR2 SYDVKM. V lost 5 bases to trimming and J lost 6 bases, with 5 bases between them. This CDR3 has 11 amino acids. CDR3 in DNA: TGTGCCAGCAGTCCATTCAATGAGCAGTTCTTC. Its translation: CASSPFNEQFF.

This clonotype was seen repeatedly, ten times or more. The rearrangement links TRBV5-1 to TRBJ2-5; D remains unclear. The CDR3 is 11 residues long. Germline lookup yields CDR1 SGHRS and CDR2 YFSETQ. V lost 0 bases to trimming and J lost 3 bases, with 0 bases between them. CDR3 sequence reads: CASSLEETQYF. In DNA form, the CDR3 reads TGCGCCAGCAGCTTGGAAGAGACCCAGTACTTC.

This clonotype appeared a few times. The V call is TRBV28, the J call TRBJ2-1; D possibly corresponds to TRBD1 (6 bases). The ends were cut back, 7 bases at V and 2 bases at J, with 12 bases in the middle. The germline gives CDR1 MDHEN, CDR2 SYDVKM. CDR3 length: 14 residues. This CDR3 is CASIPTGPYNEQFF. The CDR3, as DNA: TGTGCCAGCATTCCGACAGGTCCCTACAATGAGCAGTTCTTC.

CDR3 amino acids: CASSPGGKSDQPQHF. CDR3 DNA sequence: TGTGCCAGCAGTCCAGGGGGGAAATCCGATCAGCCCCAGCATTTT. The chain carries TRBV28 and TRBJ1-5; TRBD1 matches 7 bases. CDR3 length: 15 amino acids. CDR1 is MDHEN, CDR2 SYDVKM, per germline. The J segment lost 5 bases and the V segment lost 5 bases, leaving 9 bases of the junction unmatched.

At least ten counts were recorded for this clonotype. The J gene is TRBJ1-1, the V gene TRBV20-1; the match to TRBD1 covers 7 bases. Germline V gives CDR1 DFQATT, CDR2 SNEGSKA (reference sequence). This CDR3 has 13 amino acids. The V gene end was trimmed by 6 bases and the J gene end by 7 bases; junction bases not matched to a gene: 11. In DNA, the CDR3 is TGCAGTGCGCAAGGACAGGCTACCGTTGAAGCTTTCTTT. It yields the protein CSAQGQATVEAFF.

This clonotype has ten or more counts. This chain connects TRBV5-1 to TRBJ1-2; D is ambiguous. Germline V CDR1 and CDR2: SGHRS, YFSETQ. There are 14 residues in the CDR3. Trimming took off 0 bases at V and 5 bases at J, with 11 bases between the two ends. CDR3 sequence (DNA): TGCGCCAGCAGCTTGGAACCGGCCAGATATGGCTACACCTTC. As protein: CASSLEPARYGYTF.

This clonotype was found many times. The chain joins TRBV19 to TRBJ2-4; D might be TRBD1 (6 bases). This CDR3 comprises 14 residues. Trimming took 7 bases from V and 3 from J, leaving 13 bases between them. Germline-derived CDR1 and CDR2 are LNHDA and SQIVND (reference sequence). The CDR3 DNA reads TGTGCCAGTAACCCTACAGGGATCAAAAACATTCAGTACTTC. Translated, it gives CASNPTGIKNIQYF.

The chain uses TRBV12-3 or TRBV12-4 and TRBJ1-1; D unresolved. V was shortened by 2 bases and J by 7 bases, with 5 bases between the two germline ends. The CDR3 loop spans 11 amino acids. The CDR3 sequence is CASSLQSEAFF. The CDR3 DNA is TGTGCCAGCAGTTTACAGAGTGAAGCTTTCTTT.

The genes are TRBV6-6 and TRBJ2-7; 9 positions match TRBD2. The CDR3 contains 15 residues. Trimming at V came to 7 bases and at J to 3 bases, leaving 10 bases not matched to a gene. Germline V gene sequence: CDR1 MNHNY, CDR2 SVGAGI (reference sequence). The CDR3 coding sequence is TGTGCCAGCACCGAAGGGACTAGCCAAGACTACGAGCAGTACTTC. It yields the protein CASTEGTSQDYEQYF.

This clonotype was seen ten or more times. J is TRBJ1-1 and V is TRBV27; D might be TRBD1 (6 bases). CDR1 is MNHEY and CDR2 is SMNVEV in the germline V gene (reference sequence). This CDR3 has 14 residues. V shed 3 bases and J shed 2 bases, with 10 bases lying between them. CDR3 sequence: CASSFNRVNTEAFF. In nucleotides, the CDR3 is TGTGCCAGCAGTTTCAACAGGGTCAACACTGAAGCTTTCTTT.

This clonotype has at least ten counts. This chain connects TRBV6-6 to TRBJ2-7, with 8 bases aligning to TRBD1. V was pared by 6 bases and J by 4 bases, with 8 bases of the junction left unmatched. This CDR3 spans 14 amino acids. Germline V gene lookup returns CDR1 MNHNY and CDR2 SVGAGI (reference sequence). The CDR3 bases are TGTGCCAGCAGAAACAGGGGGAAGGGATACGAGCAGTACTTC. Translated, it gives CASRNRGKGYEQYF.